The 3 T cell receptor beta chains below all came from one sample that was sequenced in a study of multiple sclerosis patients with progressive multifocal leukoencephalopathy. Time point denoted: before natalizumab initiation. Clones were sequenced by immunoSEQ multiplex PCR, and TCRdb holds only the in-frame ones, with some missing. The profile shows approximately 26,000 clones, 88% of them singletons. Source material: PBMCs. These TCRs come from a human donor with multiple sclerosis.

V is TRBV2 and J is TRBJ1-1; possible D gene TRBD1, 5 bases. The V gene's germline CDR1 is SNHLY and CDR2 FYNNEI. Trimming cost V 2 bases and J 5 bases, with 12 bases left between them. The CDR3 runs to 14 residues. The CDR3 loop reads CASSENPSGTEAFF. The DNA of the CDR3 is TGTGCCAGCAGTGAAAACCCCTCAGGGACTGAAGCTTTCTTT. Full variable domain (outside the CDR3, taken from reference TRBV2 and TRBJ1-1): EPEVTQTPSHQVTQMGQEVILRCVPISNHLYFYWYRQILGQKVEFLVSFYNNEISEKSEIFDDQFSVERPDGSNFTLKIRSTKLEDSAMYFCASSENPSGTEAFFGQGTRLTVV.

The chain links TRBV9 to TRBJ2-5; unclear D gene. V lost 4 bases and J lost 6, with 10 bases in between. Germline assignment: CDR1 SGDLS and CDR2 YYNGEE. The CDR3 contains 12 residues. CDR3 nucleotide sequence: TGTGCCAGCAGCCCCCTTGATCAGACCCAGTACTTC. Translation: CASSPLDQTQYF.

The J gene is TRBJ2-7, the V gene TRBV5-4; TRBD1 agrees at 8 bases. Germline V gene sequence: CDR1 SGHNT, CDR2 YYREEE (reference sequence). Trimming at V came to 0 bases and at J to 2 bases, leaving 7 bases not matched to a gene. There are 16 residues in the CDR3. The CDR3 DNA follows: TGTGCCAGCAGCTTGGCCCCCGGGACAGGAGCCTACGAGCAGTACTTC. Encoded protein: CASSLAPGTGAYEQYF.